These 23 T cell receptor beta chains were sequenced from one sample in a study of T cells in Graves' hyperthyroidism and ophthalmopathy. Amplification yielded TCR beta CDR3 regions, with RNA transcripts as the source. TCR CDR3 regions were first amplified by RT-PCR with HTBI primers. TCRdb independently ran MiXCR on the multiplex PCR reads; one entry per CDR3 protein. This sample carries over 450,000 distinct CDR3 sequences, around 14% of them seen once, and the ten largest clones take about 17%. Material: blood. The source of these receptors is a woman aged 18-35 years with Graves' hyperthyroidism.

This clonotype has a count of ten or more. The V gene is TRBV29-1, the J gene TRBJ2-5; 9 bases align to TRBD2. Germline CDR1 SQVTM, CDR2 ANQGSEA. This CDR3 has 13 residues. With 3 bases clipped from V and 5 bases from J, the junction kept 4 bases outside the gene matches. In nucleotides, the CDR3 is TGCAGCGTTGATACGGCGGGGGGGGAGACCCAGTACTTC. As protein: CSVDTAGGETQYF.

This clonotype was detected ten times or more. The CDR3 sequence: CASSPGTDSGNTIYF. The CDR3 region has the DNA TGTGCCAGTAGTCCCGGGACTGACTCTGGAAACACCATATATTTT. The rearrangement links TRBV19 to TRBJ1-3, with a possible D match to TRBD1 (5 bases). The germline V gene has CDR1 LNHDA and CDR2 SQIVND (reference sequence). This CDR3 spans 15 amino acids. The V end was cut by 5 bases, the J end by 0 bases, with 11 bases between.

This clonotype was seen only a few times. This sequence joins TRBV5-1 and TRBJ1-1; tentative D call: TRBD1 (6 bases). The V gene lost 4 bases and the J gene lost 0 bases, with 16 bases spanning the gap. Germline V gene lookup returns CDR1 SGHRS and CDR2 YFSETQ. The CDR3 runs 16 residues. CDR3 region: CASSLDSSLMNTEAFF. The DNA of the CDR3 is TGCGCCAGCAGCCTGGACAGTTCCCTTATGAACACTGAAGCTTTCTTT.

This clonotype was detected ten times or more. The chain links TRBV19 to TRBJ1-6; D gene uncertain. V dropped 10 bases and J dropped 5 bases, with 15 bases sitting between them. The CDR3 is 14 amino acids. The germline V gene encodes CDR1 LNHDA and CDR2 SQIVND (reference sequence). The CDR3 nucleotides are TGTGCCACCTCGGACGGAAGAGATAATTCACCCCTCCACTTT. As protein: CATSDGRDNSPLHF.

This clonotype has just a few counts. The V call is TRBV19, the J call TRBJ2-3; D is tentatively TRBD1 or TRBD2 (5 bases each). Germline V gene sequence: CDR1 LNHDA, CDR2 SQIVND (reference sequence). The ends were cut back, 6 bases at V and 1 base at J, with 11 bases in the middle. This CDR3 is built from 14 residues. The CDR3 is CASSPGPGTDTQYF. CDR3 bases: TGTGCCAGTAGCCCGGGACCCGGCACAGATACGCAGTATTTT.

Many counts were recorded for this clonotype. This sequence joins TRBV27 and TRBJ2-3; 11 positions match TRBD2. V gave up 5 bases and J gave up 1 base; unmatched junction bases: 5. Germline assignment: CDR1 MNHEY and CDR2 SMNVEV (reference sequence). CDR3 size: 16 residues. CDR3 DNA: TGTGCCAGCAGTCACCTACTAGCGGGGGGCACAGATACGCAGTATTTT. It specifies CASSHLLAGGTDTQYF.

This clonotype was counted only a few times. V gene TRBV7-9 combines with J gene TRBJ1-1; D ambiguous. This CDR3 is 12 amino acids long. The germline CDR1 and CDR2 sequences are SEHNR and FQNEAQ (reference sequence). Trimming took off 5 bases at V and 7 bases at J, with 11 bases between the two ends. In nucleotides, the CDR3 is TGTGCCAGCAGCCGGGCCTCCCTTGAAGCTTTCTTT. It translates to CASSRASLEAFF. The entire variable domain, with the rest obtained from reference TRBV7-9 and TRBJ1-1, is as follows: DTGVSQNPRHKITKRGQNVTFRCDPISEHNRLYWYRQTLGQGPEFLTYFQNEAQLEKSRLLSDRFSAERPKGSFSTLEIQRTEQGDSAMYLCASSRASLEAFFGQGTRLTVV.

This clonotype was seen a handful of times. V is TRBV30 and J is TRBJ2-1, with D possibly TRBD1 on 6 matching bases. Germline assignment: CDR1 GTSNPN and CDR2 SVGIG (reference sequence). The CDR3 is 13 residues long. V lost 3 bases to trimming and J lost 6 bases, with 12 bases between them. This chain's CDR3 is CAWSTGHRNEQFF. The DNA for the CDR3 is TGTGCCTGGAGCACGGGACATCGCAATGAGCAGTTCTTC.

The chain combines TRBV19 with TRBJ2-7; D tentatively reads TRBD1 or TRBD2 (5 bases each). The CDR3 totals 15 residues. Trimming removed 5 bases from V and 2 bases from J, with 16 bases in between. Germline loops: CDR1 LNHDA, CDR2 SQIVND (reference sequence). The CDR3 DNA sequence: TGTGCCAGTAGTTCCTCCCGGGACGGAGCCTACGAGCAGTACGTC. This encodes CASSSSRDGAYEQYV.

This clonotype showed up many times. The chain combines TRBV9 with TRBJ1-1; perhaps TRBD1 as D (5 bases). The CDR3 has 14 residues. Trimming removed 0 bases from V and 4 bases from J, with 10 bases in between. CDR1 is SGDLS and CDR2 is YYNGEE in the germline V gene. CDR3 residues: CASSVVGGSTEAFF. In DNA form, the CDR3 reads TGTGCCAGCAGCGTAGTGGGGGGGTCCACTGAAGCTTTCTTT.

The sample holds many counts of this clonotype. The rearrangement joins TRBV12-3 or TRBV12-4 to TRBJ2-5; 8 nucleotides match TRBD2. The CDR3 contains 14 residues. The trim removed 6 bases at V and 2 bases at J, leaving 5 bases unmatched. The CDR3 bases are TGTGCCAGCAGACCGGGACTAGGGCAAGAGACCCAGTACTTC. This encodes CASRPGLGQETQYF.

A few counts support this clonotype. V and J are TRBV3-1 and TRBJ2-7, with D unresolved. V lost 3 bases and J 5 bases, leaving 8 bases between the germline ends. The germline V gene has CDR1 LGHDT and CDR2 YNNKEL (reference sequence). This CDR3 is built from 12 residues. The CDR3 here is CASSQDRDEQYF. CDR3 coding DNA: TGTGCCAGCAGCCAGGACCGAGACGAGCAGTACTTC.

In its sample, this clonotype was seen a few times. The rearrangement joins TRBV6-1 to TRBJ2-1, with a tentative D call TRBD1 (6 bases). The CDR3 totals 13 residues. Trimming stripped 10 bases from V and 0 bases from J, with 10 bases between. CDR1 is MNHNS, CDR2 SASEGT, per germline. CDR3 coding DNA: TGTGCCATCGCAGGGGACTCCTACAATGAGCAGTTCTTC. Encoded protein: CAIAGDSYNEQFF.

This clonotype was detected once. The chain is built from TRBV7-2 and TRBJ1-2; 7 nucleotides match TRBD1. CDR1 is SGHTA, CDR2 FQGNSA, per germline. The V and J ends lost 7 bases and 7 bases, in that order; junction bases with no gene match: 9. The length of the CDR3 is 13 residues. The CDR3 nucleotides read TGTGCCAGCACCCGAAGGGGGCTGGGTGGCTACACCTTC. Translated: CASTRRGLGGYTF.

This clonotype has just a few counts. The gene calls are TRBV24-1 and TRBJ2-1, with D uncertain. Between the trimmed V and J ends, which lost 3 bases and 5 bases, there was a span of 7 bases. The CDR3 spans 13 residues. Germline values: CDR1 KGHDR, CDR2 SFDVKD. Here the CDR3 reads CATSDTRNNEQFF. Here the CDR3 DNA reads TGTGCCACCAGTGATACACGGAACAATGAGCAGTTCTTC.

This clonotype was recorded many times. V is TRBV12-3 or TRBV12-4 and J is TRBJ2-3; D may be TRBD1 or TRBD2 (5 bases each). This CDR3 is built from 18 residues. Trimming stripped 2 bases from V and 3 bases from J, with 21 bases between. The DNA for the CDR3 is TGTGCCAGCAGTTTACCGGGGTTGGCTCAGAAGGGGACAGATACGCAGTATTTT. Translated, it gives CASSLPGLAQKGTDTQYF.

This clonotype was observed a handful of times. This chain links TRBV27 with TRBJ2-5; D not certain. Per germline, CDR1 MNHEY and CDR2 SMNVEV (reference sequence). Trimming removed 5 bases at V and 0 bases at J, with 10 bases between. This CDR3 spans 14 amino acids. The CDR3 sequence: CASSPWRNQETQYF. The CDR3, as DNA: TGTGCCAGCAGTCCCTGGAGAAACCAAGAGACCCAGTACTTC.

V gene TRBV27 combines with J gene TRBJ2-7, with D possibly being TRBD2 (5 bases). This CDR3 is built from 15 residues. Germline lookup yields CDR1 MNHEY and CDR2 SMNVEV (reference sequence). V was clipped by 0 bases and J by 0 bases, with 9 bases between them. CDR3 residues: CASSLSPGSSYEQYV. The CDR3, as DNA: TGTGCCAGCAGTTTATCCCCGGGGAGCTCCTACGAGCAGTACGTC.

This clonotype was seen at least ten times. The rearrangement joins TRBV7-3 to TRBJ1-2; TRBD1 matches at 8 bases. The CDR3 spans 13 residues. The V and J ends lost 4 bases and 8 bases, in that order; junction bases with no gene match: 6. Germline CDR1 reads SGHTA; CDR2 reads FQGTGA. CDR3 region: CASSSLQGGGYTF. Written as DNA, the CDR3 is TGTGCCAGCAGCTCTTTACAGGGGGGGGGCTACACCTTC.

The chain recombines TRBV25-1 with TRBJ1-2, with 7 bases that match TRBD1. The CDR3 covers 14 residues. The trim removed 3 bases at V and 4 bases at J, leaving 5 bases unmatched. Germline values: CDR1 MGHDK, CDR2 SYGVNS. The CDR3 region is CASSDPGQVYGYTF. The CDR3 nucleotides read TGTGCCAGCAGTGACCCCGGACAGGTCTATGGCTACACCTTC.

This clonotype was observed many times. The chain is built from TRBV20-1 and TRBJ2-7, with TRBD2 identical over 9 bases. The CDR3 runs 14 residues. Germline V gene sequence: CDR1 DFQATT, CDR2 SNEGSKA (reference sequence). V lost 0 bases and J lost 4; bases outside the gene matches: 4. The CDR3 coding sequence is TGCAGTGCTAGAGATCTGAGCGGGAGGTACGAGCAGTACTTC. Encoded protein: CSARDLSGRYEQYF.

In this sample, this clonotype turned up a few times. V usage is TRBV14 and J usage is TRBJ1-2; 10 bases match TRBD1. The CDR3 runs 17 residues. V trimming: 3 bases; J trimming: 6 bases; junction bases outside the gene matches: 13. CDR1 is SGHDN and CDR2 is FVKESK in the germline V gene. This chain's CDR3 is CASSQDAWDRGYDGYTF. CDR3 nucleotides: TGTGCCAGCAGCCAGGACGCCTGGGACAGGGGTTATGATGGCTACACCTTC. Supplemented by reference TRBV14 and TRBJ1-2, the full variable domain reads EAGVTQFPSHSVIEKGQTVTLRCDPISGHDNLYWYRRVMGKEIKFLLHFVKESKQDESGMPNNRFLAERTGGTYSTLKVQPAELEDSGVYFCASSQDAWDRGYDGYTFGSGTRLTVV.

At least ten counts were recorded for this clonotype. The chain couples TRBV5-1 to TRBJ1-4; D is possibly TRBD1 (5 bases). V was shortened by 5 bases and J by 5 bases, with 13 bases between the two germline ends. Germline lookup yields CDR1 SGHRS and CDR2 YFSETQ. The CDR3 runs 14 residues. The CDR3 loop is CASSGTARNEKLFF. Here the CDR3 DNA reads TGCGCCAGCAGTGGGACGGCCAGAAATGAAAAACTGTTTTTT.